This T cell receptor (beta chain) was obtained from a study of T cells in Graves' hyperthyroidism and ophthalmopathy. The CDR3 is 14 amino acids. Germline V gene sequence: CDR1 SNHLY, CDR2 FYNNEI. V was trimmed by 6 bases and J by 1 base, leaving 12 bases between them. Using RNA transcripts as the source, TCR beta CDR3 regions were amplified. TCR CDR3 underwent first-round RT-PCR with the HTBI primer set. TCRdb itself ran the multiplex PCR reads through MiXCR, one entry per CDR3 protein. The sample has over 650,000 distinct CDR3 sequences, 40% to 55% seen once; the top ten hold 6.5% to 9%. Notes on the study in general: Classification by a 13 V-J model distinguished ophthalmopathy from stable hyperthyroidism. Most thyroid-expanded clonotypes above 0.001 were also found in blood.

On this clonotype itself: Its antigen is unidentified.

Diagnostic decisions used clinical symptoms, serum thyroxine and TRAb, thyroid ultrasound and orbital computed tomography. The receptor was derived from an adult man with Graves' disease, either hyperthyroidism or ophthalmopathy (not recorded which). The rearrangement joins TRBV2 to TRBJ2-5; D gene uncertain. Sequenced sample: peripheral blood or thyroid tissue (not recorded which). The CDR3 region is CASSADFTQETQYF. CDR3 DNA sequence: TGTGCCAGCAGCGCCGACTTTACCCAAGAGACCCAGTACTTC.